The present T cell receptor beta chain was sequenced within a study of blood T cell repertoires in COVID-19 (TCRdb year 2020). In terms of the full investigation: Collaborator samples came from the United States, Italy and Spain and covered acute and convalescent phases of COVID-19. The material from the prospective study consisted of cDNA or gDNA derived from T cells, B-cell-depleted T cells, or PBMCs. The dataset comprised deeply sampled blood TCRbeta repertoires from subjects exposed to, actively infected with, or recovered from COVID-19. Where HLA class I and class II types were available, the types were taken from metadata supplied by the sample provider, not from assay-based typing. The repertoires were released in a freely available public database meant as a resource for research on the immune response to SARS-CoV-2. A de-identified subject ID, COVID-19 status, age in years and sex were almost always included in the sample metadata. Samples came from the ongoing ImmuneRACE study (first 160 participants) plus 1,254 subjects from 6 global collaborators.

As regards this clone: Which antigen it targets is not known. No qualities accompany the bases; no much larger clone lies one base away.

In the prospective study, participants were about 18 to 95 years old, resided in fewer than 25 geographic areas of the United States, and were enrolled through a virtual design. In the prospective study, participants were assigned to cohorts based on the clinical history participants reported in a screening survey and a study questionnaire. Exposed participants had been in contact with someone with a PCR-confirmed or clinician-diagnosed COVID-19 case within 2 weeks of study entry. Each participant in the prospective study had whole blood, serum and a nasopharyngeal or oropharyngeal swab collected by mobile phlebotomists. Participants in the prospective study had the option to provide additional blood draws and questionnaires over a 2-month period. Before DNA extraction, blood samples from the prospective study were shipped at room temperature or frozen. Results the study describes overall, beyond this receptor: How much clinical and demographic metadata was included differed by source and by participant, and the metadata was provided uncurated.

TCRbeta CDR3 regions were amplified from genomic DNA by means of the immunoSEQ Assay, a bias-controlled multiplex PCR. In the authors' own workflow: Within the assay, amplification of reference gene primers was used to estimate how many nucleated cells each sample contained. Sequence reads were collapsed and filtered to measure the absolute abundance of every unique TCRbeta CDR3 rearrangement. For each sample, productive Simpson clonality was calculated as the square root of Simpson's diversity index over productive rearrangements. Imported from immuneACCESS, the table was reduced by TCRdb to in-frame sequences with V and J called. These copies leave out some clones; in studies compared against another copy, an unresolved V gene accounts for under half, and the cause of the remainder is not known. Clone size and V and J calls were adopted from that table, with D and trimming inferred from the DNA. Within this sample are over 200,000 clones, with around 90% of them counted one time only. Around 15% of the sample lies in the top ten.

The material sequenced was PBMCs or T cells enriched from blood (not recorded which). The TCR sequence derives from a young man who had been exposed to COVID-19.

The sequence in DNA is TGTGCCAGCCGCGTCGGGGGAACGGAAGATACGCAGTATTTT. This translates into CASRVGGTEDTQYF. The sequence is built from TRBV6-5 and TRBJ2-3; the D gene is perhaps TRBD2, from 6 matching bases. V is cut by 8 bases and J by 5 bases, and the space between the germline ends is 17 bases. The CDR3 contains 14 residues, cysteine and phenylalanine counted. The sequence is cut down to CDR3 DNA, 42 bases in frame from base 1. As encoded in the germline V gene, CDR1 is MNHEY while CDR2 is SVGAGI.